The present entry profiles one T cell receptor (beta chain) with its context. This clone was detected only once. The specificity of this receptor is unknown. There are no base qualities to consult, and no much larger clone falls within one base. The data stem from a study of vaccination effects on CD4 cells after COVID-19 (dated by TCRdb to between 2021 and 2024). Notes on the research overall: Post-vaccine samples across the study were collected a median of 72 days after the second dose, with a range of 14 to 241. SARS-CoV-2 spike-specific CD4+ TCR repertoires were compared before and after mRNA vaccination in COVID-19 convalescent patients and in infection-naive vaccine recipients. A total of some eleven COVID-19 convalescent patients and a handful of SARS-CoV-2-naive healthy vaccine recipients were included in the full study. In the study, cultures from other donors were sequenced using the Oncomine TCR Beta short-read assay on an Illumina iSeq 100.

The paper as a whole reports these results and caveats: The study was limited by a small number of convalescent patients and lacked early post-infection timepoints. Among healthy vaccine recipients, nearly all vaccine-induced clones were SARS-CoV-2 mono-reactive, and just 1 of 255 was cross-reactive with common cold coronaviruses. At late post-vaccination timepoints, both infection-induced and vaccine-induced clones showed marked clonal contraction, consistent with waning T cell responses.

The ViraFEST assay stimulated PBMC with viral peptide pools and then used TCR sequencing to identify antigen-specific CD4+ T cell clonotypes by expansion. After around 11 days of culture, CD4+ T cells were isolated with the EasySep CD4+ T cell isolation kit. Two doses of either the BNT162b2 or the mRNA-1273 mRNA SARS-CoV-2 vaccine were administered to participants. Healthy vaccine recipients had no prior SARS-CoV-2 infection, confirmed by negative nucleocapsid antibodies before and after vaccination. Each well held under 2.5 million PBMC cultured in IMDM containing around 5.1% human AB serum, around 10 IU/ml IL-2 and gentamicin, along with approximately 10 ug/ml peptides. Half of the culture medium was replaced with fresh IL-2-containing medium on days 3 and 7. Unless otherwise noted, each peptide stimulation condition was cultured in triplicate wells. PBMC were separated from whole blood using Ficoll-Paque Plus gradient centrifugation and were then either cryopreserved at -140C or used fresh. The overlapping peptide pools covered the spike proteins of SARS-CoV-2 as well as those of the common cold coronaviruses HCoV-NL63, HCoV-OC43 and HCoV-229E. Genomic DNA was extracted from cultured CD4+ T cells with the QIAamp micro DNA kit.

The receptor library was made with the immunoSEQ multiplex PCR assay. DNA from the cultured and isolated CD4+ T cells underwent TCR beta CDR3 sequencing. As for the authors' bioinformatics: Non-productive TCR sequences were discarded, and reads were trimmed to the CDR3 region, with only CDR3s of 7 or more amino acids retained. The MANAFEST web app was used to pick out antigen-specific clonotypes by comparing their expansion in peptide wells with that in reference cultures. To count as positive, a clone had to show expansion at FDR<0.05 compared with the reference and with all other wells, an odds ratio above 5, and a frequency above 0.1% in two replicate wells. Clonotypes significantly expanded in SARS-CoV-2 spike wells and in at least one common cold coronavirus spike condition were defined as cross-reactive. Levenshtein distance calculated with the stringdist R package was used to assess CDR3 similarity, and unrooted trees were constructed with ape in R 3.6.1. In TCRdb, the immuneACCESS table is reduced to in-frame sequences with V and J assigned. These tables do not hold every clone; where another copy was compared, an unresolved V gene accounts for under half, and the others remain unexplained. V and J calls and clone size follow that table, whereas D and trimming were derived from the DNA. The sample table holds more than 9,000 clones, of which about 72% were seen once. Roughly 9% of the sample belongs to the ten largest clones.

The CDR1 and CDR2 encoded by the germline V gene are SGHRS and YFSETQ. Trimming removed 0 bases from V and 5 bases from J; the gene matches leave 5 bases unexplained. The CDR3 spans 15 residues, from the cysteine through the phenylalanine. Just CDR3 DNA is preserved here, 45 bases in frame from base 1. The sequence came from a human donor who received a COVID-19 vaccine. The V gene is TRBV5-1 and the J gene is TRBJ2-1, with 7 junctional bases fitting TRBD1. Sequencing was performed on CD4+ T cells from PBMCs cultured with SARS-CoV-2 spike peptides, taken after COVID-19 vaccination. The sample's cell subset or site, from its label and the paper: SARS-CoV-2 spike overlapping peptide pool stimulation. The CDR3: CASSLDGTADNEQFF. The nucleotides are TGCGCCAGCAGCTTGGATGGGACAGCAGACAATGAGCAGTTCTTC.